The sequence of this T cell receptor (beta chain) was determined in a study of blood T cell repertoires in COVID-19. Study-wide context: Both acute and convalescent COVID-19 samples were obtained from the United States, Italy and Spain.

V shed 5 bases and J 8 bases; nucleotides not matched to a gene: 6. The CDR3 consists of 13 residues. Measured with immunoSEQ multiplex PCR; TCRdb has only the in-frame clones, and not every one. The data show 130,000 to 150,000 clones, about four fifths seen once. The specimen was peripheral blood. The V call is TRBV12-3 or TRBV12-4, the J call TRBJ1-2; 9 bases map to TRBD1. This receptor was identified in a man between 65 and 85 years old who had recovered from COVID-19. CDR3 amino acids: CASSIQGAYGYTF. DNA of the CDR3: TGTGCCAGCAGTATACAGGGGGCGTACGGCTACACCTTC.